The T cell receptor (beta chain) under discussion was sequenced for a study of T cells in Graves' hyperthyroidism and ophthalmopathy (dated by TCRdb to 2018 to 2020). A note on the overall study: Peripheral blood was sampled at the time of initial diagnosis, prior to any treatment. A discovery cohort of about a hundred patients, approximately 45 with Graves' ophthalmopathy and approximately 55 with stable Graves' hyperthyroidism, was used to find distinguishing TCR V-J signatures. Prospective prediction of ophthalmopathy was tested in an independent validation cohort of some 20 hyperthyroidism patients and around 16 patients who later progressed to ophthalmopathy. The 90 or so discovery patients were randomly split 7:3 into training and test sets. In about 6 Graves' hyperthyroidism patients, the study also compared T-cell repertoires from thyroid tissue with T-cell repertoires from blood. Following sampling, methimazole starting at 30 mg daily was given to hyperthyroidism patients, and high-dose intravenous methylprednisolone was given to ophthalmopathy patients. The paper describes TCR Vbeta CDR3 sequencing of 135 peripheral blood samples, made up of roughly 45 ophthalmopathy patients, more than 70 hyperthyroidism patients and around 17 progressor patients.

CDR1 and CDR2, per the germline V gene (reference sequence), are DFQATT and SNEGSKA. From its cysteine to its phenylalanine, the CDR3 spans 16 amino acids. This entry keeps only the CDR3 DNA: 48 bases, framed from base 1. Compared with germline, V lacks 0 bases and J lacks 10 bases; bases without a gene match: 8. This clonotype was recorded at least ten times. Its antigen is unknown. It has no much larger one-base neighbor in the sample; base qualities were not kept. Points the paper makes about the study in general: Ophthalmopathy was separated from stable hyperthyroidism by a 13 V-J signature model, with around 90% sensitivity and approximately 81% specificity obtained in cross-validation and 80%/75% obtained in testing. In validation, progression to ophthalmopathy was predicted by the model with roughly 71% sensitivity and roughly 76% specificity, a median of 6.5 months before onset. No statistical method was used to fix the sample size in advance, and group allocation was not hidden from the investigators. Blood samples also contained most of the expanded thyroid clonotypes (frequency above 0.001), which suggests that blood repertoires may reflect thyroid immune responses.

The hyperthyroidism patients were between 18 and 65 years old and newly diagnosed, with a disease duration of less than 2 months. Patients with uncontrolled infections, other autoimmune diseases, pregnancy or lactation were excluded. Clinical symptoms, serum thyroxine and TRAb, thyroid ultrasound, and orbital computed tomography formed the basis for the diagnoses. Blood from progressor patients was collected at the time of first diagnosis with hyperthyroidism, before any ophthalmopathy symptoms had appeared. PBMCs were isolated from about 9.1 ml of fresh peripheral blood by Ficoll-Paque density gradient centrifugation. Progressor patients were initially diagnosed with Graves' hyperthyroidism and developed ophthalmopathy during follow-up. Total RNA was extracted with Trizol reagent, and quality was checked on an Agilent 2100 Bioanalyzer. Amplification of TCR beta CDR3 regions was carried out from RNA transcripts. The TCR CDR3 was subjected to a first round of RT-PCR using the HTBI primer set and the Qiagen OneStep RT-PCR kit. Libraries were constructed in a second round of multiplex PCR, after which size selection and purification were performed. The libraries were sequenced on an Illumina HiSeq2000 using paired-end 100 bp reads. In the authors' own workflow: SOAPnuke was used to process the raw data, throwing out any read that contained adapters or uncalled bases, had a mean Phred below 15, or lacked an exact constant-primer or identifier match. High-quality paired reads were merged using COPE v1.2.5, and each unique nucleotide sequence was defined as a clonotype. MiTCR v1.1 was used to align the clonotypes against IMGT TRBV, TRBD and TRBJ reference segments. Only V-J combinations with frequency above 0.0001, covering 99% to 99.2% of repertoires, were analysed. A TCS score was defined as the ratio of F50 (clonal expansion) to E x V (chaos), with BLOSUM62-based TCRdist applied between CDR3 peptides within each V-J. Welch's t-statistics and random forest reduced roughly 500 V-J features to 13, which were used in a naive Bayes classifier (R e1071). TCRdb redid the processing of the public reads, applying fastp at Q25 and MiXCR, and retained in-frame beta chains. Here each entry gathers all rows of one CDR3 protein and keeps the most common genes and DNA. TCRdb's processing, not the study's, gives the V and J calls here. This sample comprises 270,000 or so distinct CDR3 sequences, about 15% of them detected only once. The ten largest clonotypes hold about 33% of the sample.

Recombination connected TRBV20-1 to TRBJ2-1, with 14 middle bases fitting TRBD2. The source of this sequence is a woman between 45 and 60 years old with Graves' hyperthyroidism that later progressed to Graves' ophthalmopathy. Sequencing was performed on blood. The CDR3: CSARDPGTSGSSEQFF. The nucleotides read TGCAGTGCTAGAGATCCGGGGACTAGCGGGAGCAGCGAGCAGTTCTTC.